The present entry profiles one T cell receptor (beta chain) with its context. Its target is not known. This specimen belongs to a study of T cells in localized non-small cell lung cancer. General study points: Appearing in adjacent lung were a median about 50 of the top 100 tumor clones.

Profiled with immunoSEQ multiplex PCR; TCRdb holds only in-frame clones, not every one. In the table there are some 72,000 clones, roughly four fifths of which are singletons. The V end was cut by 2 bases, the J end by 5 bases, with 10 bases between. The CDR3 totals 13 residues. Germline CDR1 is SGDLS and CDR2 is YYNGEE. The source material was peripheral blood, sampled before any cancer treatment. V usage is TRBV9 and J usage is TRBJ1-2; the D gene is possibly TRBD1 (6 bases). The receptor was derived from a man aged 35 to 69 with stage I lung adenocarcinoma. The CDR3 nucleotides read TGTGCCAGCAGCGTGGGACATGAGTATGGCTACACCTTC. This gives the protein CASSVGHEYGYTF.